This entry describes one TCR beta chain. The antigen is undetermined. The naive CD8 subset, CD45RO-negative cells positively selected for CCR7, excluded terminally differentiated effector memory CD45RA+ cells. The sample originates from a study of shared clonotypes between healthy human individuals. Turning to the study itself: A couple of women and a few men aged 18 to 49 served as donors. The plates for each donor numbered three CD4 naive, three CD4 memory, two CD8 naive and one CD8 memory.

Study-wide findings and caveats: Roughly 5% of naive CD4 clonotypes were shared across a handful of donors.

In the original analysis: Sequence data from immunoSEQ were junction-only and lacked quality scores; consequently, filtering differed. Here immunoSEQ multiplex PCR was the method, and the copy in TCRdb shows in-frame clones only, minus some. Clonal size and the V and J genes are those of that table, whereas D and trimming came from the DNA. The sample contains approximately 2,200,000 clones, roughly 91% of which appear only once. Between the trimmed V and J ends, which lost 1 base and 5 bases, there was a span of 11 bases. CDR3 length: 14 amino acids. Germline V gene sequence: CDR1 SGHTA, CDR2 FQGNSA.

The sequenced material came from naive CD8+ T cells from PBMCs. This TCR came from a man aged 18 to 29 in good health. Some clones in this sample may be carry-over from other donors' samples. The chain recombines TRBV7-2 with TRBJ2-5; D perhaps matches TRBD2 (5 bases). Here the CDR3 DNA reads TGTGCCAGCAGCTTAGTGGACTCCCAGGAGACCCAGTACTTC. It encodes CASSLVDSQETQYF.